What follows is one T cell receptor beta chain and its context. Its antigen has not been determined. No quality values exist for individual bases; no much larger clone is one base distant. Library prep was done by the immunoSEQ multiplex PCR assay. TCRdb carries this immuneACCESS record with in-frame sequences only. Its versions omit some clonotypes, under half of them owing to an unresolved V gene in the studies checked, with the rest unexplained. The sample yields about 49,000 clones; about 92% were counted once. The top ten hold around 0.78% of the sample. The sample originates from a study of control samples from healthy donors and cancer patients (dated by TCRdb to the early 2020s). The CDR3 numbers 14 residues from cysteine through phenylalanine. Of the read, only the CDR3 DNA is kept; its 42 bases are in frame from base 1. The trim is 2 bases for V and 2 bases for J, with a gap of 9 bases between the germline ends. CDR1 is given as LNHDA and CDR2 as SQIVND, both from the germline V gene (reference sequence).

The specimen sequenced was PBMCs. The receptor was isolated from a man aged 25-45 years with colorectal cancer. The rearrangement joined TRBV19 to TRBJ1-2, with an unclear D gene assignment. The DNA sequence is as follows: TGTGCCAGTAGTATAAAGGCCAACAACTATGGCTACACCTTC. Translated, this is CASSIKANNYGYTF.